Below, 5 T cell receptor beta chains from the same sample are listed, as sequenced in a study of shared clonotypes between healthy human individuals. Measured with immunoSEQ multiplex PCR; TCRdb has only the in-frame clones, and not every one. The top ten hold 1.5% to 2% of the sample, which has roughly 760,000 clones, roughly 70% seen once. Material: memory CD4+ T cells sorted from blood. Subset of the sample: CD45RA-negative fraction. The source of these receptors is a young woman in good health.

This CDR3 reads CASSLGTSGRQYF. The CDR3 bases are TGTGCCAGCAGCCTCGGGACTAGCGGGAGACAGTACTTC. V gene TRBV6-6 combines with J gene TRBJ2-7, with 14 positions matching TRBD2. J lost 10 bases, V lost 6 bases, and 5 bases had no gene match. This CDR3 contains 13 residues. Germline lookup yields CDR1 MNHNY and CDR2 SVGAGI (reference sequence).

The chain recombines TRBV27 with TRBJ2-2, with TRBD2 matching 11 bases. This CDR3 comprises 15 residues. J was trimmed by 4 bases and V by 5 bases; bases with no gene match: 3. Germline loops: CDR1 MNHEY, CDR2 SMNVEV (reference sequence). CDR3 sequence reads: CASSLGLAGTGELFF. CDR3 DNA sequence: TGTGCCAGCAGTCTAGGACTAGCGGGCACCGGGGAGCTGTTTTTT.

The chain joins TRBV14 to TRBJ2-7, with D unclear. The CDR3 is 13 residues long. Deletions cut 1 base from V and 9 bases from J, with 13 bases between. The germline CDR1 and CDR2 sequences are SGHDN and FVKESK. The CDR3 reads CASSQGAYLGQYF. In nucleotides, the CDR3 is TGTGCCAGCAGCCAAGGGGCGTACCTTGGGCAGTACTTC.

This clone showed up just a few times. This chain joins TRBV6-6 and TRBJ2-7; tentative D call: TRBD1 (6 bases). Germline V gives CDR1 MNHNY, CDR2 SVGAGI (reference sequence). CDR3 size: 16 residues. Trimming took off 7 bases at V and 0 bases at J, with 19 bases between the two ends. The CDR3: CASINKQGKDSYEQYF. DNA of the CDR3: TGTGCCAGCATCAACAAACAGGGAAAGGACTCCTACGAGCAGTACTTC.

J is TRBJ1-1 and V is TRBV5-1; D remains ambiguous. The CDR3 totals 11 residues. Germline V gene lookup returns CDR1 SGHRS and CDR2 YFSETQ. Trimming removed 4 bases from V and 0 bases from J, with 1 base in between. This chain's CDR3 is CASSMNTEAFF. CDR3 nucleotide sequence: TGCGCCAGCAGCATGAACACTGAAGCTTTCTTT. Full variable domain (remainder filled in from reference TRBV5-1 and TRBJ1-1): KAGVTQTPRYLIKTRGQQVTLSCSPISGHRSVSWYQQTPGQGLQFLFEYFSETQRNKGNFPGRFSGRQFSNSRSEMNVSTLELGDSALYLCASSMNTEAFFGQGTRLTVV.